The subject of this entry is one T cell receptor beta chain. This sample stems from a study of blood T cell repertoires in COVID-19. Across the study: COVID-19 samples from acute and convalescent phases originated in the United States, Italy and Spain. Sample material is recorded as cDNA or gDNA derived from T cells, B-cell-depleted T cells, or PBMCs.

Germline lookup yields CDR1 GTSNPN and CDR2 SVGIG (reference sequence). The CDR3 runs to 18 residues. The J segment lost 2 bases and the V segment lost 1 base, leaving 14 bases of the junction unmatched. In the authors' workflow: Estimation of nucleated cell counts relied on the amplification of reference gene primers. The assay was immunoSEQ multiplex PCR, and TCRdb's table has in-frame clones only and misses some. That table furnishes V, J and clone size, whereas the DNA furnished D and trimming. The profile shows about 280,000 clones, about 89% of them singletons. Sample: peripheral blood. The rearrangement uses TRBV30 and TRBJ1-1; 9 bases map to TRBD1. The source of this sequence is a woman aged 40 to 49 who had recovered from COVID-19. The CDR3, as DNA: TGTGCCTGGAGTGCCCAACCGGGACAGGGATTGAACAACACTGAAGCTTTCTTT. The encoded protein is CAWSAQPGQGLNNTEAFF.